This TCR beta chain was sequenced in a study of cytomegalovirus exposure and HLA in healthy donors. Worth noting for this clone: Its antigen is still unknown.

60 Vbeta and 13 Jbeta primers were used in PCR. Measured with immunoSEQ multiplex PCR; TCRdb has only the in-frame clones, and not every one. The table includes 150,000 to 200,000 clones, around three quarters detected once. General study points: A later analysis found common viral pathogens apparently linked to several of the most significant clusters. By a later analysis, the bulk of CMV-associated TCR beta chains appeared HLA-restricted. CMV antigen specificity was confirmed in vitro for three CMV-associated chains.

The V gene's germline CDR1 is MGHRA and CDR2 YSYEKL. V shed 5 bases and J 6 bases; nucleotides not matched to a gene: 5. The CDR3 spans 14 residues. The clonotype originates from a woman aged 30 to 39 in good health and CMV-seronegative. Sequencing was done on a sample of PBMCs. The genes are TRBV4-1 and TRBJ2-2; 8 bases fit TRBD1. CDR3 coding DNA: TGCGCCAGCAGCAGTCGGACAGGGCCCGGGGAGCTGTTTTTT. It translates to CASSSRTGPGELFF.